The entry below describes one T cell receptor beta chain. In the study's own analysis: Reference gene primer amplification yielded estimated nucleated cell counts. Using immunoSEQ multiplex PCR, the repertoire was profiled, and TCRdb retains in-frame clones only, with some absent. D and trimming were read from the DNA, whereas the V and J calls and clone size are those reported in that table. The table shows around 150,000 clones, with 88% occurring only once. This sample was taken from a study of blood T cell repertoires in COVID-19. Study details: T cells, B-cell-depleted T cells, or PBMCs supplied cDNA or gDNA.

The CDR3 totals 11 residues. With V trimmed by 5 bases and J by 14 bases, 8 bases remained unmatched. Germline assignment: CDR1 DFQATT and CDR2 SNEGSKA (reference sequence). V gene TRBV20-1 combines with J gene TRBJ2-1; 8 bases map to TRBD2. Sequenced material: peripheral blood. This receptor was obtained from a man in his forties or fifties with active or convalescent COVID-19. The CDR3 DNA is TGCAGTGCTCTGTCGGGGACTAGTGAGTTCTTC. As protein: CSALSGTSEFF.